This T cell receptor beta chain appears in the sequencing data of a study of blood T cell repertoires in COVID-19. Trimming removed 2 bases from V and 2 bases from J, with 10 bases in between. This CDR3 region has 14 residues. Germline-derived CDR1 and CDR2 are SGHDN and FVKESK. Generated by immunoSEQ multiplex PCR, the TCRdb table keeps only in-frame clones and is missing some. Of approximately 200,000 clones listed, around 90% are singletons. The rearrangement uses TRBV14 and TRBJ2-7; possibly TRBD1 for D (6 bases). Material for sequencing was peripheral blood. This receptor was obtained from a young man with COVID-19, enrolled during active disease. Here the CDR3 reads CASSQYGQTYEQYF. CDR3 nucleotide sequence: TGTGCCAGCAGCCAATACGGACAGACCTACGAGCAGTACTTC. The full variable domain, in which reference TRBV14 and TRBJ2-7 provide the parts outside the CDR3, is EAGVTQFPSHSVIEKGQTVTLRCDPISGHDNLYWYRRVMGKEIKFLLHFVKESKQDESGMPNNRFLAERTGGTYSTLKVQPAELEDSGVYFCASSQYGQTYEQYFGPGTRLTVT.